This record concerns one T cell receptor (beta chain) sequence. A second PCR of 7 to 11 cycles used a sample-barcoded 5' primer and a J-beta primer mix. A tag from a template-switch adaptor with 12 random nucleotides marked each cDNA molecule. Each single sample gave us at least 3 million CDR3-containing paired-end reads. TCRdb independently ran MiXCR on the 5' RACE reads; one entry per CDR3 protein. Of fewer than 1,000,000 distinct CDR3 sequences listed, around two fifths are singletons. This entry is derived from a study of blood T cells in healthy people across ages. The clonotype was recovered from a man between 60 and 70 years old in good health. Sequencing was done on a sample of blood.

CDR3 nucleotide sequence: TGTGCCAGCAGCGCCTCAGGGGGTGGTGTAACCGGGGAGCTGTTTTTT. It specifies CASSASGGGVTGELFF. The J gene is TRBJ2-2, the V gene TRBV2; 7 bases agree with TRBD1. The CDR3 runs to 16 residues. Trimming took 6 bases from V and 5 from J; bases not matched to a gene: 12. Looked up from germline, CDR1 is SNHLY and CDR2 is FYNNEI.